Listed here is a single T cell receptor (beta chain). The antigen is undetermined. CD8 cells regarded as naive lacked CD45RO, were positively chosen for CCR7, and omitted terminally differentiated effector memory CD45RA+ cells. Study donors comprised healthy, HIV-negative adults devoid of recent acute infection or vaccination. The sample belongs to a study of shared clonotypes between healthy human individuals. Broader study findings: Generation probability values for non-shared clonotypes were lower than those for clonotypes shared by all four donors.

Measured with immunoSEQ multiplex PCR; TCRdb has only the in-frame clones, and not every one. The sample holds around 610,000 clones, approximately 96% seen once. In germline, CDR1 is MNHEY, CDR2 SMNVEV (reference sequence). V gave up 4 bases and J gave up 10 bases, with 13 bases separating them. CDR3 length equals 13 residues. This chain uses TRBV27 with TRBJ1-4; no definite D call. Input material: naive CD8+ T cells sorted from blood. The sequence was collected from a woman under 40 in good health. In nucleotides, the CDR3 is TGTGCCAGCAGTTCGGGTTTATGGGGAAAACTGTTTTTT. It specifies CASSSGLWGKLFF.